This TCR beta chain was recovered during a study of beta chain features in type 1 diabetes. Study background: Healthy donors and patients showed comparable age, gender and cell yields. Study conclusions and caveats: HLA influence on TCRB rearrangement stayed unresolved here.

Via CD45RO/CCR7/CD25/CD127/CD95/CD27, cells of the CD4+ naive, central memory, regulatory and stem cell-like memory subsets were sorted. Post-sort purity exceeded 95% for all sorted populations. The CDR3 consists of 15 residues. The V end lost 0 bases, the J end lost 4 bases, and 10 bases lay between the germline ends. The germline V gene has CDR1 MGHRA and CDR2 YSYEKL. Of the isolated RNA, all was reverse transcribed, and so the sequenced material was expressed TCRB transcripts. The assay was immunoSEQ multiplex PCR, and TCRdb's table has in-frame clones only and misses some. The sample lists fewer than 350,000 clones; about 18% were seen once. This clone was seen only a few times. What it recognizes is unknown.

What was sequenced was naive CD4+ T cells from blood. The sequence was collected from a woman between 18 and 29 years old in good health. This rearrangement joins TRBV4-1 to TRBJ1-5; D ambiguous. CDR3 DNA sequence: TGCGCCAGCAGCCAAGATTGGAGGGAGAATCAGCCCCAGCATTTT. Translating it yields CASSQDWRENQPQHF.